These 25 T cell receptor beta chains were sequenced from one sample in a study of cytomegalovirus exposure and HLA in healthy donors. This PCR relied on a set of 60 Vbeta primers and 13 Jbeta primers. The repertoire was sequenced with immunoSEQ multiplex PCR; TCRdb's copy has only in-frame clones and lacks some. The sample gives 150,000 to 200,000 clones, 65% to 85% of which show up once; around 6.1% is in the top ten. The specimen was PBMCs. The source of these receptors is a woman aged 25 to 45 in good health and CMV-seropositive.

The rearrangement links TRBV4-3 to TRBJ1-5; possible D gene TRBD1, 6 bases. The CDR3 length is 17 residues. Germline assignment: CDR1 LGHNA and CDR2 YSLEER. Trimming took off 1 base at V and 5 bases at J, with 18 bases between the two ends. CDR3 sequence reads: CASSQVWGQRSDQPQHF. CDR3 in DNA: TGCGCCAGCAGCCAAGTATGGGGGCAGCGCTCCGATCAGCCCCAGCATTTT.

This clone was seen once. The chain joins TRBV5-4 to TRBJ2-3; D call uncertain. CDR1 and CDR2 (germline): SGHNT, YYREEE (reference sequence). V was trimmed by 2 bases and J by 4 bases, leaving 5 bases between them. The CDR3 loop spans 12 amino acids. CDR3 DNA sequence: TGTGCCAGCAGCTTCAGTGCAGATACGCAGTATTTT. This translates into CASSFSADTQYF.

V gene TRBV27 combines with J gene TRBJ2-3; D not certain. This CDR3 has 12 residues. V lost 4 bases to trimming and J lost 2 bases, with 4 bases between them. In germline, CDR1 is MNHEY, CDR2 SMNVEV (reference sequence). The CDR3 is CASSSHTDTQYF. CDR3 sequence (DNA): TGTGCCAGCAGTTCCCACACAGATACGCAGTATTTT.

Regarding this clone: At one of its ends the junction is not consistent with the germline gene, which may arise from a read error. V and J are TRBV7-9 and TRBJ1-4; D is unclear. The CDR3 is 16 amino acids. Germline lookup yields CDR1 SEHNR and CDR2 FQNEAQ (reference sequence). The CDR3 here is CSSSSMEQRSREKLFF. The CDR3 DNA reads as TGTTCCAGCAGCTCGATGGAGCAAAGATCGCGTGAAAAACTGTTTTTT.

V and J are TRBV5-6 and TRBJ2-5; D perhaps matches TRBD2 (5 bases). Trimming took off 5 bases at V and 5 bases at J, with 7 bases between the two ends. This CDR3 is built from 11 residues. CDR1 is SGHDT and CDR2 is YYEEEE in the germline V gene. CDR3 sequence (DNA): TGTGCCAGCAGGAGAGGGGAGACCCAGTACTTC. Protein product: CASRRGETQYF. The whole variable domain, remainder taken from reference TRBV5-6 and TRBJ2-5, is DAGVTQSPTHLIKTRGQQVTLRCSPKSGHDTVSWYQQALGQGPQFIFQYYEEEERQRGNFPDRFSGHQFPNYSSELNVNALLLGDSALYLCASRRGETQYFGPGTRLLVL.

The chain combines TRBV7-2 with TRBJ2-5, with 8 bases identical to TRBD2. Germline trimming cut 5 bases from V and 2 bases from J; bases unmatched to any gene: 4. This CDR3 region has 14 residues. Germline loops: CDR1 SGHTA, CDR2 FQGNSA. CDR3 bases: TGTGCCAGCAGCCCGACTAGCGCGCAAGAGACCCAGTACTTC. Its protein product is CASSPTSAQETQYF.

This chain links TRBV5-1 with TRBJ2-7, with a weak D call TRBD1 (6 bases). The CDR3 runs 16 residues. Trimming stripped 0 bases from V and 2 bases from J, with 15 bases between. The germline CDR1 and CDR2 sequences are SGHRS and YFSETQ. DNA for the CDR3: TGCGCCAGCAGCTTGGAGGGTAGCAGGGGCGCCTACGAGCAGTACTTC. Protein: CASSLEGSRGAYEQYF.

The J gene is TRBJ2-2, the V gene TRBV10-3; TRBD1 matches at 11 bases. CDR3 length equals 16 residues. CDR1 and CDR2 from the germline V gene are ENHRY and SYGVKD. The trim removed 5 bases at V and 0 bases at J, leaving 2 bases unmatched. CDR3 region: CAISSGQGANTGELFF. The CDR3 bases are TGTGCCATCAGTTCGGGACAGGGGGCGAACACCGGGGAGCTGTTTTTT.

J is TRBJ2-1 and V is TRBV4-1; 12 nucleotides match TRBD2. V shed 1 base, J shed 4 bases, and the junction held 5 bases outside the gene matches. The CDR3 is 17 amino acids. Germline CDR1 is MGHRA and CDR2 is YSYEKL. The CDR3 DNA reads TGCGCCAGCAGCCAAGGCCCGGGACTAGCGGGTTACAATGAGCAGTTCTTC. Encoded protein: CASSQGPGLAGYNEQFF.

V usage is TRBV11-1 and J usage is TRBJ2-7; D uncertain. The length of the CDR3 is 13 residues. V was shortened by 1 base and J by 6 bases, with 10 bases between the two germline ends. Germline CDR1 reads SGHAT; CDR2 reads FQDESV (reference sequence). The CDR3, as DNA: TGTGCCAGCAGCTTAGGAACGAGAGGCGAGCAGTACTTC. Protein product: CASSLGTRGEQYF.

The chain uses TRBV7-9 and TRBJ1-6, with D hard to call. The V and J ends lost 1 base and 12 bases respectively, with 16 bases between them. CDR3 size: 15 residues. Per germline, CDR1 SEHNR and CDR2 FQNEAQ (reference sequence). The CDR3 protein is CASSLGPGDGLPLHF. CDR3 DNA sequence: TGTGCCAGCAGCTTAGGCCCCGGGGATGGATTACCCCTCCACTTT.

V is TRBV27 and J is TRBJ2-1; tentatively, D is TRBD2 (6 bases). The CDR3 length is 11 residues. Germline CDR1 and CDR2: MNHEY and SMNVEV (reference sequence). The CDR3 spells CAPPGGNEQFF. CDR3 bases: TGTGCTCCCCCCGGGGGCAATGAGCAGTTCTTC.

This rearrangement joins TRBV27 to TRBJ2-5, with D perhaps matching TRBD1 (5 bases). CDR3 size: 14 residues. V was clipped by 5 bases and J by 4 bases, with 14 bases between them. Germline CDR1 reads MNHEY; CDR2 reads SMNVEV (reference sequence). CDR3 protein: CASSESGWRETQYF. The CDR3 DNA follows: TGTGCCAGCAGTGAATCAGGGTGGAGAGAGACCCAGTACTTC.

This chain uses TRBV13 with TRBJ1-4; D gene unclear. The CDR3 sequence is 16 residues long. Trimming shortened V by 0 bases and J by 3 bases, and 11 bases separated the two germline ends. CDR1 PRHDT and CDR2 FYEKMQ come from the germline V gene (reference sequence). CDR3 nucleotide sequence: TGTGCCAGCAGCTTAGGGGGGAGGCGAGCTAATGAAAAACTGTTTTTT. This translates into CASSLGGRRANEKLFF.

The chain has TRBV6-5 and TRBJ1-2; D is ambiguous. The V and J ends lost 8 bases and 4 bases respectively, with 14 bases between them. The germline CDR1 and CDR2 sequences are MNHEY and SVGAGI. There are 13 residues in the CDR3. The CDR3 sequence: CASGVGEGYGYTF. The CDR3 DNA reads as TGTGCCAGCGGAGTTGGGGAGGGCTATGGCTACACCTTC.

To note about this clone: A junction end diverges from the germline sequence, so it may reflect a read error. This rearrangement joins TRBV5-1 to TRBJ1-1; D possibly corresponds to TRBD1 (5 bases). This CDR3 has 14 amino acids. From germline, CDR1 is SGHRS and CDR2 YFSETQ. The CDR3 DNA sequence: TGCGCCAGCAGATTGGGGGACTTGAACACTGAAGCTTTCTTT. It specifies CASRLGDLNTEAFF. The full variable domain, its missing parts supplied by reference TRBV5-1 and TRBJ1-1, is KAGVTQTPRYLIKTRGQQVTLSCSPISGHRSVSWYQQTPGQGLQFLFEYFSETQRNKGNFPGRFSGRQFSNSRSEMNVSTLELGDSALYLCASRLGDLNTEAFFGQGTRLTVV.

A remark on this clone: Other DNA variants within this sample encode the same CDR3. The CDR3 loop is CASSFGTAYNEQFF. The CDR3 nucleotides read TGTGCCAGCAGCTTCGGGACAGCTTACAATGAGCAGTTCTTC. The chain carries TRBV5-6 and TRBJ2-1; 7 positions match TRBD1. Unmatched junction bases numbered 3, after V lost 2 bases and J lost 4 bases. The germline V gene encodes CDR1 SGHDT and CDR2 YYEEEE. The CDR3 is made up of 14 amino acids. Full variable domain (remainder filled in from reference TRBV5-6 and TRBJ2-1): DAGVTQSPTHLIKTRGQQVTLRCSPKSGHDTVSWYQQALGQGPQFIFQYYEEEERQRGNFPDRFSGHQFPNYSSELNVNALLLGDSALYLCASSFGTAYNEQFFGPGTRLTVL.

DNA for the CDR3: TGTGCCAGCCGGAGTTCGGCCTTAGCCAAAAACATTCAGTACTTC. As protein: CASRSSALAKNIQYF. The V gene is TRBV11-2, the J gene TRBJ2-4; no clear D gene. The CDR3 runs to 15 residues. V gave up 8 bases and J gave up 0 bases, with 14 bases separating them. CDR1 is SGHAT and CDR2 is FQNNGV in the germline V gene.

On this clone: At one end, the junction sequence differs from germline, possibly due to a read error. The rearrangement joins TRBV7-9 to TRBJ1-3; 9 bases match TRBD1. Looked up from germline, CDR1 is SEHNR and CDR2 is FQNEAQ (reference sequence). The CDR3 spans 14 residues. The CDR3 coding sequence is TGTGCCAGCAGCGCCCAGGACAGGGGAAGCACCATATATTTT. As protein: CASSAQDRGSTIYF.

The chain uses TRBV7-8 and TRBJ1-2; D may be TRBD1 (5 bases). This CDR3 contains 16 residues. Germline V gene sequence: CDR1 SGHVS, CDR2 FQNEAQ. Trimming cost V 4 bases and J 6 bases, with 21 bases left between them. The CDR3 region is CASSSSVGTSGHGYTF. The CDR3 DNA sequence: TGTGCCAGCAGCTCTAGCGTAGGGACTTCAGGACATGGCTACACCTTC.

The gene calls are TRBV9 and TRBJ1-2; D is unresolved. The CDR3 length is 12 residues. V was cut by 7 bases and J by 8 bases, with 15 bases left in between. CDR1 and CDR2 (germline): SGDLS, YYNGEE. CDR3 residues: CASGERAGGYTF. CDR3 nucleotides: TGTGCCAGCGGAGAGAGGGCCGGAGGCTACACCTTC.

On this clone: One junction end disagrees with the germline gene, perhaps due to a read error. V and J are TRBV7-9 and TRBJ2-2; 10 bases align to TRBD2. CDR1 is SEHNR and CDR2 is FQNEAQ in the germline V gene (reference sequence). CDR3 length: 16 amino acids. The CDR3: CSSSWPLAGASGELFF. As DNA, the CDR3 is TGTTCCAGCAGCTGGCCTCTAGCGGGAGCTTCGGGGGAGCTGTTTTTT.

CDR3 nucleotide sequence: TGTGCCAGTAGTGCAGGGTTTGAGACCCAGTACTTC. This translates into CASSAGFETQYF. The chain couples TRBV19 to TRBJ2-5; maybe TRBD1 (5 bases). The germline CDR1 and CDR2 sequences are LNHDA and SQIVND (reference sequence). V was trimmed by 5 bases and J by 5 bases, leaving 9 bases between them. This CDR3 contains 12 residues.

The chain couples TRBV25-1 to TRBJ1-2; tentative D call: TRBD1 (5 bases). CDR3 length equals 13 residues. V was clipped by 8 bases and J by 5 bases, with 15 bases between them. CDR1 is MGHDK, CDR2 SYGVNS, per germline. CDR3 DNA sequence: TGTGCCAGCGGGCAGGGACTAGGGTATGGCTACACCTTC. Encoded protein: CASGQGLGYGYTF.

Concerning this clone itself: Other DNA sequences in this sample translate to the same CDR3. V is TRBV27 and J is TRBJ1-2; the D is unclear. Germline CDR1 is MNHEY and CDR2 is SMNVEV (reference sequence). Trimming removed 3 bases at V and 0 bases at J, with 5 bases between. There are 13 residues in the CDR3. The CDR3 region has the DNA TGTGCCAGCAGTTTGAGTTCTAACTATGGCTACACCTTC. Translation gives CASSLSSNYGYTF.